The 6 T cell receptor beta chains reported below all come from one sample, sequenced in a study of blood T cell repertoires in COVID-19. Assay: immunoSEQ multiplex PCR; the TCRdb copy retains only in-frame clones and omits some. In the table there are approximately 46,000 clones, roughly 83% of which are singletons. Specimen: peripheral blood. The source is a human donor in a cohort sampled during active COVID-19.

V usage is TRBV27 and J usage is TRBJ1-5; D is perhaps TRBD1 (5 bases). The CDR3 has 16 amino acids. The V end lost 5 bases, the J end lost 2 bases, and 16 bases lay between the germline ends. Germline CDR1 and CDR2: MNHEY and SMNVEV (reference sequence). CDR3 in DNA: TGTGCCAGCAGTCCCCGCGGGGGGAGAGGCAATCAGCCCCAGCATTTT. Residues: CASSPRGGRGNQPQHF.

The chain couples TRBV30 to TRBJ1-6; 7 bases agree with TRBD1. Unmatched junction bases numbered 6, after V lost 8 bases and J lost 8 bases. Per the germline V gene, CDR1 is GTSNPN and CDR2 is SVGIG (reference sequence). The length of the CDR3 is 12 residues. The CDR3, as DNA: TGTGCCCAAGGACAGGAGGATTCACCCCTCCACTTT. As protein: CAQGQEDSPLHF.

The genes are TRBV21-1 and TRBJ2-7; whether TRBD1, the table's D call, matches the DNA was not checked. TRBV21-1 is flagged as a pseudogene. The CDR3 runs 11 residues. In nucleotides, the CDR3 is TGTGCCAGCATACAGGGATACGAGCAGTACTTC. This translates into CASIQGYEQYF.

Concerning this clone: Germline is not matched at one junction end, which may reflect a read error. The chain employs TRBV28 and TRBJ1-2; TRBD1 aligns across 9 bases. Germline V gives CDR1 MDHEN, CDR2 SYDVKM. The CDR3 length is 13 residues. The CDR3 sequence: CAIRDRERAISNF. CDR3 DNA sequence: TGTGCCATCCGGGACAGGGAAAGGGCCATAAGTAACTTC.

The chain uses TRBV5-1 and TRBJ2-7; D gene unclear. Between the trimmed V and J ends, which lost 0 bases and 2 bases, there was a span of 12 bases. Germline CDR1 SGHRS, CDR2 YFSETQ. The CDR3 length is 15 residues. The CDR3 loop is CASSLALSLTYEQYF. CDR3 DNA: TGCGCCAGCAGCTTGGCCCTAAGTCTAACCTACGAGCAGTACTTC.

V gene TRBV11-2 combines with J gene TRBJ2-6; D gene ambiguous. CDR3 length equals 16 residues. Between the trimmed V and J ends, which lost 5 bases and 0 bases, there was a span of 11 bases. From germline, CDR1 is SGHAT and CDR2 FQNNGV. The CDR3 DNA sequence: TGTGCCAGCAGCCACCAACTTGGCTCTGGGGCCAACGTCCTGACTTTC. Translation: CASSHQLGSGANVLTF.